This T cell receptor (beta chain) was captured in a study of blood T cells in healthy people across ages. A second PCR, run for about 6 to 12 cycles, used a sample-barcoded 5' primer plus a J-beta primer mix. TCRdb recomputed calls from the 5' RACE reads with MiXCR, one row per CDR3 protein. The table has 1.5 million to 1.9 million distinct CDR3 sequences, roughly two fifths seen once. Germline CDR1 is MGHDK and CDR2 is SYGVNS. V was pared by 0 bases and J by 7 bases, with 8 bases of the junction left unmatched. The CDR3 covers 16 residues. Investigators took roughly 10 milliliters of peripheral blood from every donor. This clonotype was seen more than once but under ten times. What it binds is not known. Study-wide points: With naive T cell percentage, TCR beta diversity showed a strong correlation. Among long-lived donors, naive CD4+ cells were more numerous and diversity higher than in aged donors.

The sample taken for sequencing was blood. This sequence joins TRBV25-1 and TRBJ1-2; TRBD1 matches at 10 bases. The receptor was derived from a woman aged 18-30 years in good health. CDR3 nucleotides: TGTGCCAGCAGTGAATATAGTGGGACAGGGGTGACTGGCTACACCTTC. This translates into CASSEYSGTGVTGYTF.